The clone carrying this TCR beta chain was seen a single time. Per the study methods: From reference gene primer amplification, estimates of nucleated cell counts were derived. Produced via immunoSEQ multiplex PCR; TCRdb's table is partial and in-frame only. The V and J calls and clone size come from that table; D and trimming were worked out from the DNA. This sample has 300,000 to 400,000 clones, with roughly nine tenths found just once. The entry originates in a study of blood T cell repertoires in COVID-19. Study information: PBMCs, B-cell-depleted T cells, or T cells provided the cDNA or gDNA that made up the material.

CDR1 is SNHLY and CDR2 is FYNNEI in the germline V gene. V was trimmed by 8 bases and J by 1 base, leaving 8 bases between them. CDR3 length: 13 amino acids. The study recruited people aged roughly 18 to 100 years across about two dozen US areas. Up to 2 weeks before entering the study, exposed participants had met a COVID-19 case. The sequencing input was PBMCs or T cells enriched from blood (not recorded which). The chain links TRBV2 to TRBJ2-2; possible D gene TRBD1, 5 bases. The TCR sequence derives from a woman aged 25 to 39 who had been exposed to COVID-19. The DNA of the CDR3 is TGTGCCAGCGGACAATGGAACACCGGGGAGCTGTTTTTT. The encoded protein is CASGQWNTGELFF.